Sequencing of this T cell receptor (beta chain) was carried out in a study of blood T cell repertoires in COVID-19. The protocol was immunoSEQ multiplex PCR, while the TCRdb copy is restricted to in-frame clones and leaves out a portion. The sample includes over 200,000 clones, around 87% of them seen just once. From germline, CDR1 is MDHEN and CDR2 SYDVKM. The CDR3 has 12 amino acids. V dropped 7 bases and J dropped 1 base, with 7 bases sitting between them. This sequence originates from a woman in her forties or fifties with acute or convalescent COVID-19. The V call is TRBV28, the J call TRBJ1-2; no firm D call. The sample comprised peripheral blood. The DNA of the CDR3 is TGTGCCAGCAACATCTTTAACTATGGCTACACCTTC. This translates into CASNIFNYGYTF.